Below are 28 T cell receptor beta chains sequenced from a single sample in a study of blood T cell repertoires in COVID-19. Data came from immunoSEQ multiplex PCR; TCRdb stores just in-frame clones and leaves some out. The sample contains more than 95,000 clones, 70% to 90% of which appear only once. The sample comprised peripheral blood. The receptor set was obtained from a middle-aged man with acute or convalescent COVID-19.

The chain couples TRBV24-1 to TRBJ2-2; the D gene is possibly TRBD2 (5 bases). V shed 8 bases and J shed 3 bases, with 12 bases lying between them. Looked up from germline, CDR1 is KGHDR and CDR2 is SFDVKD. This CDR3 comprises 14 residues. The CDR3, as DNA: TGTGCCACCACCGCAGGAGGCGACACCGGGGAGCTGTTTTTT. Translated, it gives CATTAGGDTGELFF.

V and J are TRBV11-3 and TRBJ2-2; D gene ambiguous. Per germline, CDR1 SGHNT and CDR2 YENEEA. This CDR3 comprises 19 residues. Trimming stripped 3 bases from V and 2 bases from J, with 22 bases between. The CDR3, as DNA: TGTGCCAGCAGCTTTGATCCCCTTTTTAGCTTCGCCAACACCGGGGAGCTGTTTTTT. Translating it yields CASSFDPLFSFANTGELFF.

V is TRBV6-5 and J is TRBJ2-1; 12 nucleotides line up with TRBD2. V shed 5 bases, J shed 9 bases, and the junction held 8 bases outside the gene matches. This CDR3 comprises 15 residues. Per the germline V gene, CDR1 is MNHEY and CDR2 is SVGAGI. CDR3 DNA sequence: TGTGCCAGCAGTCGAAGACTAGCGGGAGCGGTTGAGCAGTTCTTC. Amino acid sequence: CASSRRLAGAVEQFF.

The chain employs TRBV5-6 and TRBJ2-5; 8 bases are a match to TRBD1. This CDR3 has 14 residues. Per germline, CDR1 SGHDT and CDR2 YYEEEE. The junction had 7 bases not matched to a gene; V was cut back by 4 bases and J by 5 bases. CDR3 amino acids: CASSRTGGRETQYF. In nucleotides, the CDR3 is TGTGCCAGCAGCCGTACAGGGGGTCGTGAGACCCAGTACTTC.

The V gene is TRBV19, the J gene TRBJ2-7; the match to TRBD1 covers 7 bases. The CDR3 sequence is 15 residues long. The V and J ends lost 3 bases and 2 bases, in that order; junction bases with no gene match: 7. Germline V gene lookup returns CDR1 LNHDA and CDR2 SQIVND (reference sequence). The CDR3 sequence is CASSIKGTATYEQYF. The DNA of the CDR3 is TGTGCCAGTAGTATTAAGGGGACAGCTACCTACGAGCAGTACTTC.

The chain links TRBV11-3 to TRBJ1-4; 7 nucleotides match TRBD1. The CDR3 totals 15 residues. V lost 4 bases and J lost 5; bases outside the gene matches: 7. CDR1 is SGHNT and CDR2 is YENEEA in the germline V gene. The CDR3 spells CASSSGQAINEKLFF. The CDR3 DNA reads TGTGCCAGCAGCTCCGGACAGGCGATAAATGAAAAACTGTTTTTT. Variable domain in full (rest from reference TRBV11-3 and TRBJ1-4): EAGVVQSPRYKIIEKKQPVAFWCNPISGHNTLYWYLQNLGQGPELLIRYENEEAVDDSQLPKDRFSAERLKGVDSTLKIQPAELGDSAVYLCASSSGQAINEKLFFGSGTQLSVL.

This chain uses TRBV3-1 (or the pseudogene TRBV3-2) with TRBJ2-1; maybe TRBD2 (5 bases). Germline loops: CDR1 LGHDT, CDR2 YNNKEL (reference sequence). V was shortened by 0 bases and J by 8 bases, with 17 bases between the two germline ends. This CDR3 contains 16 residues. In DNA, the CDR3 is TGTGCCAGCAGCCAAGATACCAGTGGGAGAGGGTATGAGCAGTTCTTC. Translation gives CASSQDTSGRGYEQFF.

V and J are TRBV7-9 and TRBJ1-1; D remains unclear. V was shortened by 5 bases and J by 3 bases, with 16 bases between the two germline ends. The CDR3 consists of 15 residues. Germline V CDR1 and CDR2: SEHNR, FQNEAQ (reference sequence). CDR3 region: CASSRLSPRDTEAFF. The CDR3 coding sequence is TGTGCCAGCAGCCGACTGAGCCCCCGGGACACTGAAGCTTTCTTT.

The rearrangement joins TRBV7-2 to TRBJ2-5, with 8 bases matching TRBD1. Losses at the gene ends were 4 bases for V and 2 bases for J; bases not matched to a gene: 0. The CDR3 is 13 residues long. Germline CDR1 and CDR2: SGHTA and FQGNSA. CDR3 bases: TGTGCCAGCAGCTGGGACAGGCAAGAGACCCAGTACTTC. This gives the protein CASSWDRQETQYF.

CDR3 coding DNA: TGTGCCAGCAAAGAAAGGGCACTAGCGGGCAGATACAATGAGCAGTTCTTC. Amino acid sequence: CASKERALAGRYNEQFF. This sequence joins TRBV28 and TRBJ2-1; TRBD2 matches at 9 bases. Germline V gives CDR1 MDHEN, CDR2 SYDVKM. The CDR3 length is 17 residues. V shed 7 bases and J 4 bases; nucleotides not matched to a gene: 14. Full variable domain (outside the CDR3, taken from reference TRBV28 and TRBJ2-1): DVKVTQSSRYLVKRTGEKVFLECVQDMDHENMFWYRQDPGLGLRLIYFSYDVKMKEKGDIPEGYSVSREKKERFSLILESASTNQTSMYLCASKERALAGRYNEQFFGPGTRLTVL.

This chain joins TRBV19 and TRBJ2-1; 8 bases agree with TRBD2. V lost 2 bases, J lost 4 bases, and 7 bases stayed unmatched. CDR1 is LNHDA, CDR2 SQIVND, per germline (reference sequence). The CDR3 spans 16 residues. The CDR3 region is CASSIYSGRVYNEQFF. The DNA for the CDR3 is TGTGCCAGTAGTATATACAGCGGGAGAGTTTACAATGAGCAGTTCTTC.

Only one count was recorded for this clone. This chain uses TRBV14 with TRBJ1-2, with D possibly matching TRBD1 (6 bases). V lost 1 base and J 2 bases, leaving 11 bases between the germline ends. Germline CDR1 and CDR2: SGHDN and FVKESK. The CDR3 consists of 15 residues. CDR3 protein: CASSQGGGENYGYTF. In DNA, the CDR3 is TGTGCCAGCAGCCAAGGCGGGGGCGAGAACTATGGCTACACCTTC.

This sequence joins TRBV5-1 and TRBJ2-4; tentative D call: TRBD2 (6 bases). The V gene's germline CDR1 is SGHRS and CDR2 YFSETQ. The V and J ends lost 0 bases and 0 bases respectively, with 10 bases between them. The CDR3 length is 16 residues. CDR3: CASSLAAGLAKNIQYF. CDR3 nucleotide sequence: TGCGCCAGCAGCTTGGCAGCGGGTCTAGCCAAAAACATTCAGTACTTC.

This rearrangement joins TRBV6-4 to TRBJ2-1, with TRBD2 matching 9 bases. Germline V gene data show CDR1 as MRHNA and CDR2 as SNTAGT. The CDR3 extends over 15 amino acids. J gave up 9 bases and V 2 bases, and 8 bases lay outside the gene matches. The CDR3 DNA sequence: TGTGCCAGCAGTGACGGGGTAGCGGGAGTGAGTGAGCAGTTCTTC. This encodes CASSDGVAGVSEQFF.

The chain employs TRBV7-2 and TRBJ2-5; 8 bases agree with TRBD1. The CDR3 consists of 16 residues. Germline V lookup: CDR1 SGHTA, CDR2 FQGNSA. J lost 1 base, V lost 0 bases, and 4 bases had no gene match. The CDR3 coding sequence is TGTGCCAGCAGCTTAGCTTGGGGGACAGGCCAAGAGACCCAGTACTTC. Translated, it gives CASSLAWGTGQETQYF.

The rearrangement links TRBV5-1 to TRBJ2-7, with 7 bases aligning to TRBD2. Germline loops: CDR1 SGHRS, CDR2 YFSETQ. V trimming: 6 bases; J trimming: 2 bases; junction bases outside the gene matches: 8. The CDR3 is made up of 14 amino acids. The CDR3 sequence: CASTWEGGPYEQYF. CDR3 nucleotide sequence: TGCGCCAGCACCTGGGAGGGAGGGCCCTACGAGCAGTACTTC.

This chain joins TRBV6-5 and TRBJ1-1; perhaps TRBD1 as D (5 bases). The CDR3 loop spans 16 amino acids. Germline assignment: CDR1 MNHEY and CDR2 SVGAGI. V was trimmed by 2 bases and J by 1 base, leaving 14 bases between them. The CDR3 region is CASSYLGGGPNTEAFF. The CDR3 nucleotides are TGTGCCAGCAGTTACCTGGGCGGGGGACCGAACACTGAAGCTTTCTTT.

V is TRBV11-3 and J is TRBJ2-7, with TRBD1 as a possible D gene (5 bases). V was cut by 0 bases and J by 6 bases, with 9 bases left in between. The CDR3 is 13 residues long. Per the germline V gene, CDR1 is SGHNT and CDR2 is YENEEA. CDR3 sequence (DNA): TGTGCCAGCAGCTTAGAACCCAGGGCCGAGCAGTACTTC. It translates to CASSLEPRAEQYF.

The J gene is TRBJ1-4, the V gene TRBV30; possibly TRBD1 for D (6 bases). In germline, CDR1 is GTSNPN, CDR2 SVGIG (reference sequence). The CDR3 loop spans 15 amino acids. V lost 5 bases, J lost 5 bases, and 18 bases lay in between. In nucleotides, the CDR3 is TGTGCCTGGGCTCTCCTGCGGGGGCGGAATGAAAAACTGTTTTTT. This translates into CAWALLRGRNEKLFF.

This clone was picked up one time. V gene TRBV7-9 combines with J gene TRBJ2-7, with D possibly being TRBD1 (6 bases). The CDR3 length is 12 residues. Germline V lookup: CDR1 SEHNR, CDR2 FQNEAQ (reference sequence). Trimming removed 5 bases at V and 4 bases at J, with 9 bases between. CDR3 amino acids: CASSMTGYEQYF. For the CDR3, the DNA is TGTGCCAGCAGCATGACAGGTTACGAGCAGTACTTC.

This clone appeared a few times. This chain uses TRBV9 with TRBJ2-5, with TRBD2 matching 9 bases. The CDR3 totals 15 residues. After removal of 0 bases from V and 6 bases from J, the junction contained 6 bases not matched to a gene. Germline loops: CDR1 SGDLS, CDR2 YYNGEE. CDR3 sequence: CASSVAASGEKTQYF. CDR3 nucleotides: TGTGCCAGCAGCGTAGCGGCTAGCGGGGAGAAGACCCAGTACTTC.

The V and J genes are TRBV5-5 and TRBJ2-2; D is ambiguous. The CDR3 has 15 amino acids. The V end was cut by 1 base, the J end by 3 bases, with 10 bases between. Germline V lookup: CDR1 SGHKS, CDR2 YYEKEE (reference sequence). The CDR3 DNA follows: TGTGCCAGCAGCTTGCTGGTTACAGACACCGGGGAGCTGTTTTTT. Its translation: CASSLLVTDTGELFF.

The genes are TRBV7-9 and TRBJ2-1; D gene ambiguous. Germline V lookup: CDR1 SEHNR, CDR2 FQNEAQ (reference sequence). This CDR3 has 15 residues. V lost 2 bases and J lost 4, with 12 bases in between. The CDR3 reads CASSLNRDFYNEQFF. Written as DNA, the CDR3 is TGTGCCAGCAGCTTAAACCGTGACTTTTACAATGAGCAGTTCTTC.

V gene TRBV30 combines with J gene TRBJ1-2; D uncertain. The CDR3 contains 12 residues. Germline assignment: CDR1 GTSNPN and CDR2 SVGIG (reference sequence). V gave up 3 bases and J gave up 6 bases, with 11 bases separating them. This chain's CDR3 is CAWSPDFDGYTF. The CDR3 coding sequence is TGTGCCTGGAGCCCTGACTTCGATGGCTACACCTTC.

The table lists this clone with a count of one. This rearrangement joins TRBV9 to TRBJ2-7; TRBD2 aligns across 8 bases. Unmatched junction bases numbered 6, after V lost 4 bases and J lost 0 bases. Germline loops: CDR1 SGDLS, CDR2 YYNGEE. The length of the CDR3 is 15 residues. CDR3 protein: CASSPSGRNSYEQYF. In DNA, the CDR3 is TGTGCCAGCAGCCCCAGCGGGAGAAACTCCTACGAGCAGTACTTC.

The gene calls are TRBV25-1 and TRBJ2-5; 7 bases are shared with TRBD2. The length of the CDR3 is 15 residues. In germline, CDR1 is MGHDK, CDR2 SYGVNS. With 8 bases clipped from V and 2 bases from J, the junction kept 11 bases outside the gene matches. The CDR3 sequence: CASGRGWGVQETQYF. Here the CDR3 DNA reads TGTGCCAGCGGGAGGGGATGGGGGGTTCAAGAGACCCAGTACTTC.

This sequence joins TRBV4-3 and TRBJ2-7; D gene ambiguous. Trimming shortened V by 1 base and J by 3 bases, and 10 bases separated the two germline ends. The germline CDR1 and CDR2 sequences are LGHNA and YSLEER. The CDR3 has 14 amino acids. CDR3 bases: TGCGCCAGCAGCCAAGCCCGGTTCGGCTACGAGCAGTACTTC. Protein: CASSQARFGYEQYF.

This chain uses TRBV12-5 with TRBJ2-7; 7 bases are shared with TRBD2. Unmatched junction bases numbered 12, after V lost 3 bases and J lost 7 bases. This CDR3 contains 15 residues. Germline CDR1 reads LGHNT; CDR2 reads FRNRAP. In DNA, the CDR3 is TGTGCTAGTGGTTTCGGGGGAGCGGGATCAGGGGAGCAGTACTTC. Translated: CASGFGGAGSGEQYF.